The clone carrying this T cell receptor (beta chain) appeared once. Clones were read by immunoSEQ multiplex PCR, and TCRdb kept only the in-frame ones, dropping some. Of about 44,000 clones listed, almost 97% are singletons. The J segment lost 10 bases and the V segment lost 2 bases, leaving 10 bases of the junction unmatched. This CDR3 is built from 15 residues. The germline V gene has CDR1 SEHNR and CDR2 FQNEAQ (reference sequence). The source of the sample is a study of technical replicates of blood from a handful of donors. The rearrangement joins TRBV7-9 to TRBJ1-2, with 10 nucleotides matching TRBD1. The sequenced material came from T cells isolated from PBMCs. The TCR was taken from a human donor in good health. CDR3 sequence: CASSLSGVGQGVYTF. In nucleotides, the CDR3 is TGTGCCAGCAGCTTATCTGGGGTCGGACAGGGGGTCTACACCTTC.